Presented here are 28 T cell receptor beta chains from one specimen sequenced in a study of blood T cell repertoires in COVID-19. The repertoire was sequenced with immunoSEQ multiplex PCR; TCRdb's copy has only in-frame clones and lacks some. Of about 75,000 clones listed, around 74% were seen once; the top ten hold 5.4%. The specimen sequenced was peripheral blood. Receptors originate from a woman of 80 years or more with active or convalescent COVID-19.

As DNA, the CDR3 is TGTGCCAGCAGATCCCAGGGGATAATGAACACTGAAGCTTTCTTT. Its protein is CASRSQGIMNTEAFF. V gene TRBV28 combines with J gene TRBJ1-1, with a weak D call TRBD1 (6 bases). Germline loops: CDR1 MDHEN, CDR2 SYDVKM. The CDR3 sequence is 15 residues long. V was pared by 6 bases and J by 0 bases, with 14 bases between. Together with reference TRBV28 and TRBJ1-1, the CDR3 gives the full variable domain: DVKVTQSSRYLVKRTGEKVFLECVQDMDHENMFWYRQDPGLGLRLIYFSYDVKMKEKGDIPEGYSVSREKKERFSLILESASTNQTSMYLCASRSQGIMNTEAFFGQGTRLTVV.

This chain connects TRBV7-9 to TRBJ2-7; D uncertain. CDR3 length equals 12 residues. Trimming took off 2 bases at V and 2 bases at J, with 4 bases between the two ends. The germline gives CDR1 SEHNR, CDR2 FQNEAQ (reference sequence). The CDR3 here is CASSLLAYEQYF. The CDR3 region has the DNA TGTGCCAGCAGCTTATTAGCCTACGAGCAGTACTTC.

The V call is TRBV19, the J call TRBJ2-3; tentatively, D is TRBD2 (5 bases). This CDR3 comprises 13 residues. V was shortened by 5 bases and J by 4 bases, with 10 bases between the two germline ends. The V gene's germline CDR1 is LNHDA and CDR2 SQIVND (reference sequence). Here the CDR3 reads CASSPGSSDTQYF. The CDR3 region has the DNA TGTGCCAGTAGTCCGGGGTCCTCAGATACGCAGTATTTT.

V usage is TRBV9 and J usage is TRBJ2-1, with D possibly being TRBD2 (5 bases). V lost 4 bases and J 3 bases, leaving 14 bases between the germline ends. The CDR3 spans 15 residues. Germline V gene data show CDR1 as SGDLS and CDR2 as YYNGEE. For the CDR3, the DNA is TGTGCCAGCAGCCCCCGGGATAGCTTCTACAATGAGCAGTTCTTC. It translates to CASSPRDSFYNEQFF.

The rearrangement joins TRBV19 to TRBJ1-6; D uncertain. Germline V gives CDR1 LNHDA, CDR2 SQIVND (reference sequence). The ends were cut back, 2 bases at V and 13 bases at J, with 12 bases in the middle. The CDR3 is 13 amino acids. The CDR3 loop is CASSIQVGDPLHF. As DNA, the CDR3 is TGTGCCAGTAGTATACAGGTGGGAGATCCCCTCCACTTT.

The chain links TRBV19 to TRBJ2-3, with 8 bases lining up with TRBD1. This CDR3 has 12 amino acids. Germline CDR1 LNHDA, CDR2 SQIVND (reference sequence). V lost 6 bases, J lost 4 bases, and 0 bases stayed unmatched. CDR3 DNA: TGTGCCAGTAGACAGGGGGCAGATACGCAGTATTTT. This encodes CASRQGADTQYF. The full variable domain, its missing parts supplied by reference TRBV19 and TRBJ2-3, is DGGITQSPKYLFRKEGQNVTLSCEQNLNHDAMYWYRQDPGQGLRLIYYSQIVNDFQKGDIAEGYSVSREKKESFPLTVTSAQKNPTAFYLCASRQGADTQYFGPGTRLTVL.

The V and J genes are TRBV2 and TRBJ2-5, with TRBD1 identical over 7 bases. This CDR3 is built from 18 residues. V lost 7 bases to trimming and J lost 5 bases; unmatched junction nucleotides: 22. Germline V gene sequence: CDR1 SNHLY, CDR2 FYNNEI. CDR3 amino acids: CASTRGVRGGNTRETQYF. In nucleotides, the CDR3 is TGTGCCAGCACTCGAGGCGTGAGAGGGGGCAATACCCGGGAGACCCAGTACTTC.

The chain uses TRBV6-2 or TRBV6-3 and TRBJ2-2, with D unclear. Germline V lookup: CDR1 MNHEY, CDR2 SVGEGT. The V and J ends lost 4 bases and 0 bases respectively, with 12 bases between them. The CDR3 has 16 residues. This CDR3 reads CASSFRARANTGELFF. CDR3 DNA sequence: TGTGCCAGCAGTTTCCGCGCGCGCGCGAACACCGGGGAGCTGTTTTTT.

The CDR3 loop is CASSSPGDEQYF. CDR3 nucleotide sequence: TGTGCCAGCAGTTCCCCGGGGGACGAGCAGTACTTC. The chain has TRBV6-2 or TRBV6-3 and TRBJ2-7, with D possibly being TRBD2 (6 bases). Between the trimmed V and J ends, which lost 4 bases and 5 bases, there was a span of 9 bases. There are 12 residues in the CDR3. The V gene's germline CDR1 is MNHEY and CDR2 SVGEGT.

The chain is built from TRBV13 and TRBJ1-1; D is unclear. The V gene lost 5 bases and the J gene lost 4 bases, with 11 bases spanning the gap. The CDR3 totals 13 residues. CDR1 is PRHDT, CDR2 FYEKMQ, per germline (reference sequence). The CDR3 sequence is CASSLQRLTEAFF. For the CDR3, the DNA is TGTGCCAGCAGCCTACAGCGGCTCACTGAAGCTTTCTTT.

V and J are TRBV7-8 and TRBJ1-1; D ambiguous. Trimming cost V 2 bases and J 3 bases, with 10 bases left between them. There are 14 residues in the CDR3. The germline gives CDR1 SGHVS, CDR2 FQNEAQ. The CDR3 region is CASSLSRGYTEAFF. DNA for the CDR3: TGTGCCAGCAGCTTAAGCAGAGGGTACACTGAAGCTTTCTTT. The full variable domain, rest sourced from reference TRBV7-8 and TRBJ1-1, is GAGVSQSPRYKVAKRGQDVALRCDPISGHVSLFWYQQALGQGPEFLTYFQNEAQLDKSGLPSDRFFAERPEGSVSTLKIQRTQQEDSAVYLCASSLSRGYTEAFFGQGTRLTVV.

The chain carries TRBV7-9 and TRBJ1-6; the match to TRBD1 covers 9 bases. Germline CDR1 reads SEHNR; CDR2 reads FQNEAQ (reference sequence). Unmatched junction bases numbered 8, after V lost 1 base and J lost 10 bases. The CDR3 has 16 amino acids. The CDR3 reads CASSLGRDRENSPLHF. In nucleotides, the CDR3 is TGTGCCAGCAGCTTAGGACGGGACAGGGAGAACTCACCCCTCCACTTT.

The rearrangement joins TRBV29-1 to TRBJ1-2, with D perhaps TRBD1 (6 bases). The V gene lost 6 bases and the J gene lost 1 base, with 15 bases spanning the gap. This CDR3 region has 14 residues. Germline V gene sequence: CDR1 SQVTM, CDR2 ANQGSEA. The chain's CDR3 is CSVVTGSFNYGYTF. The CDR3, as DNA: TGCAGCGTCGTGACAGGATCTTTTAACTATGGCTACACCTTC.

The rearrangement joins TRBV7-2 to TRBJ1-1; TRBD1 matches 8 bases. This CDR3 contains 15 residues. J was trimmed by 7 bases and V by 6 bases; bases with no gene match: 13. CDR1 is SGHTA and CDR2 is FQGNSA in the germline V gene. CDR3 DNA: TGTGCCAGCAGTCCTAATCAGGGGGCCGGGTTTGAAGCTTTCTTT. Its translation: CASSPNQGAGFEAFF. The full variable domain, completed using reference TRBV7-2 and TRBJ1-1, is GAGVSQSPSNKVTEKGKDVELRCDPISGHTALYWYRQSLGQGLEFLIYFQGNSAPDKSGLPSDRFSAERTGGSVSTLTIQRTQQEDSAVYLCASSPNQGAGFEAFFGQGTRLTVV.

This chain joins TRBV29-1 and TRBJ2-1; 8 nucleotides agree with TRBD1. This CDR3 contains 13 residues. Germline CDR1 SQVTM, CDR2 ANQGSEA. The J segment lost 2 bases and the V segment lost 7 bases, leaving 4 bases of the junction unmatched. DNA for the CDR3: TGCAGCGACGGACAGGGCGCCTACAATGAGCAGTTCTTC. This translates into CSDGQGAYNEQFF.

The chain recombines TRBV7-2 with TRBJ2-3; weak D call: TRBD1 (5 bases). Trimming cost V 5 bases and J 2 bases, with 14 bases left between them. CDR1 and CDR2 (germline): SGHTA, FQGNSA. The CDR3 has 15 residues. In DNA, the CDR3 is TGTGCCAGCAGCGCCCGTGACAGATCCACAGATACGCAGTATTTT. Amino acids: CASSARDRSTDTQYF.

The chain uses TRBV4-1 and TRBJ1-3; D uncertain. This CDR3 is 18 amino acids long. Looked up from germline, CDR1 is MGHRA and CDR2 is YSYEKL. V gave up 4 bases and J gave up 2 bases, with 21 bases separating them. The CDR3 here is CASSRLMRSTSPGNTIYF. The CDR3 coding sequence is TGCGCCAGCAGCCGACTGATGAGGAGCACGTCCCCTGGAAACACCATATATTTT.

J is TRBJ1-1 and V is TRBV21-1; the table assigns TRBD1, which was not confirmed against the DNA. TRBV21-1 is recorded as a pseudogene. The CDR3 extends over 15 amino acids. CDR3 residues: CASSPHPQGPSQAFF. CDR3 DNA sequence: TGTGCCAGCAGCCCCCACCCCCAGGGGCCTTCCCAGGCTTTCTTT.

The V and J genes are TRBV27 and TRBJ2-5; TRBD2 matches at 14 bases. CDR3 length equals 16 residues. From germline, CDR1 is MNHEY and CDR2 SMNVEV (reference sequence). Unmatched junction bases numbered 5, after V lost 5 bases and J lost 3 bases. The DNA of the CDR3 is TGTGCCAGCAGTATGTCGACTAGCGGGGGGGAAGAGACCCAGTACTTC. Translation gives CASSMSTSGGEETQYF.

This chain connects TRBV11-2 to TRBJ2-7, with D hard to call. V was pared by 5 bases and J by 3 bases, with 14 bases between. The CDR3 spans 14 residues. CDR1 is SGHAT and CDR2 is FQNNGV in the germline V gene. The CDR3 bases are TGTGCCAGCAGCGTCAGTTCACCCCTCTACGAGCAGTACTTC. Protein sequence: CASSVSSPLYEQYF. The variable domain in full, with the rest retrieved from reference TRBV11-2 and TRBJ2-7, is EAGVAQSPRYKIIEKRQSVAFWCNPISGHATLYWYQQILGQGPKLLIQFQNNGVVDDSQLPKDRFSAERLKGVDSTLKIQPAKLEDSAVYLCASSVSSPLYEQYFGPGTRLTVT.

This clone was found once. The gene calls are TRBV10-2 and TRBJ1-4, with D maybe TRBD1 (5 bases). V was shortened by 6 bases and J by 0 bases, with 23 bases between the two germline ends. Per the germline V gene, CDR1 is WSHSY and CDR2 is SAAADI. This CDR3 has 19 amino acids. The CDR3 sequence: CASRPVGQVVSSTNEKLFF. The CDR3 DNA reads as TGCGCCAGCAGACCGGTGGGGCAGGTGGTTTCGTCAACTAATGAAAAACTGTTTTTT.

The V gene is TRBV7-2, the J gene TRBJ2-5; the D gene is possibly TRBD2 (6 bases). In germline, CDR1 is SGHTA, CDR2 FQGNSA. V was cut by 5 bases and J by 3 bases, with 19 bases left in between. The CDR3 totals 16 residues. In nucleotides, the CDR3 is TGTGCCAGCAGCAATCTCGGGGGAGGACTTAAAGAGACCCAGTACTTC. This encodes CASSNLGGGLKETQYF.

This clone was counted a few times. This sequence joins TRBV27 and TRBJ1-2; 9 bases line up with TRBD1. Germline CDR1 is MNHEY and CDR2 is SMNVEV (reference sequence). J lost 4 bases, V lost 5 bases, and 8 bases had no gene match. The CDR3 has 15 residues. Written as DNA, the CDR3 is TGTGCCAGCAGTCCCGGACAGGGGCTGCGCTATGGCTACACCTTC. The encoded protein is CASSPGQGLRYGYTF.

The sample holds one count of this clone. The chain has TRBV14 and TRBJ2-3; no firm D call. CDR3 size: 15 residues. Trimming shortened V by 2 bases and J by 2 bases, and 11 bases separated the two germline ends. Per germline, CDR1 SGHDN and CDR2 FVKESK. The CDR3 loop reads CASSQRRSLTDTQYF. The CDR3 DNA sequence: TGTGCCAGCAGCCAAAGGCGGTCGCTCACAGATACGCAGTATTTT.

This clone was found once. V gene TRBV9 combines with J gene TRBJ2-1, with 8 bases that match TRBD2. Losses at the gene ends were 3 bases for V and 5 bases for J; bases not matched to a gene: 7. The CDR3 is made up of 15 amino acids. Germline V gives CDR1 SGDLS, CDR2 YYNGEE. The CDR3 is CASSALAGTNNEQFF. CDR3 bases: TGTGCCAGCAGCGCCCTAGCGGGTACTAACAATGAGCAGTTCTTC. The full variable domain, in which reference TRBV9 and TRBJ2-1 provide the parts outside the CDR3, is DSGVTQTPKHLITATGQRVTLRCSPRSGDLSVYWYQQSLDQGLQFLIQYYNGEERAKGNILERFSAQQFPDLHSELNLSSLELGDSALYFCASSALAGTNNEQFFGPGTRLTVL.

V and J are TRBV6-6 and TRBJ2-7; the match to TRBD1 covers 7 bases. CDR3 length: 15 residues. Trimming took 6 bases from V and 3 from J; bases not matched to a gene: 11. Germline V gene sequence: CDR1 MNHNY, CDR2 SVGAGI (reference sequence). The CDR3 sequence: CASRPRTGENYEQYF. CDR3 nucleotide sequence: TGTGCCAGCAGACCGCGGACAGGAGAAAACTACGAGCAGTACTTC.

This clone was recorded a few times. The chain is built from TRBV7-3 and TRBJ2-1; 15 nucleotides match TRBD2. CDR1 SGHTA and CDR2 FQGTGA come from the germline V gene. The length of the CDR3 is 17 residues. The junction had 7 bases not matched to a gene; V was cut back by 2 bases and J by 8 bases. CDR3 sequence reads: CASSLDGTSGRRYEQFF. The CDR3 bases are TGTGCCAGCAGCTTAGACGGGACTAGCGGGAGGCGCTATGAGCAGTTCTTC.

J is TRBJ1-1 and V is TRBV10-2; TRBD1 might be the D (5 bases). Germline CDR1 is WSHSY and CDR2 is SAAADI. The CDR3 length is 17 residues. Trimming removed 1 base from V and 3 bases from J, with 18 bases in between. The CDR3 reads CASSEWQGFGWDTEAFF. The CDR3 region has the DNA TGCGCCAGCAGTGAGTGGCAGGGTTTCGGTTGGGACACTGAAGCTTTCTTT.